This is a list of T cell receptor beta chains from one sample in a study of beta chain features in type 1 diabetes. Some clones are missing from TCRdb's copy, which holds only in-frame ones; the method was immunoSEQ multiplex PCR. The table shows some 900,000 clones, with about a sixth occurring only once. Sequencing was performed on naive CD4+ T cells from blood. These receptor sequences come from a woman younger than 30 in good health. Each CDR3 is given without its conserved first and last residue. The D gene is left open where the match is weak.

J,D,V,CDR3
TRBJ2-6,NA,TRBV5-4,ASSQITGSGANVLT
TRBJ2-3,NA,TRBV9,ASSVEIATDTQY
TRBJ1-5,TRBD1,TRBV28,ASRAGGDGNQPQH
TRBJ1-1,TRBD1,TRBV5-1,ASSSRQGVTEAF
TRBJ2-3,TRBD2,TRBV5-4,ASSLGLAGELDTQY
TRBJ2-1,TRBD2,TRBV5-1,ASSFRLAGPNEQF
TRBJ1-2,TRBD1,TRBV11-2,ASSPRQGLYGYT
TRBJ1-4,TRBD1,TRBV7-9,ASSLRQGATNEKLF
TRBJ2-2,NA,TRBV7-9,ASSKERRMLPGELF
TRBJ2-7,TRBD1,TRBV11-2,ASSFPDRGTYEQY
TRBJ2-7,TRBD1,TRBV5-1,ASSFLAGGSYEQY
TRBJ1-4,NA,TRBV18,ASSYSGNEKLF
TRBJ2-7,NA,TRBV2,ASSARDWDYEQY
TRBJ2-7,TRBD1,TRBV5-1,ASSFSGQSAYEQY
TRBJ2-1,NA,TRBV19,ASSPRGWSPYNEQF
TRBJ1-2,TRBD1,TRBV5-1,ASSLAGQGSGYT
TRBJ1-1,NA,TRBV7-2,ASSLFRGQPEAF
TRBJ2-7,NA,TRBV10-3,AISLGKYEQY
TRBJ2-5,TRBD2,TRBV15,ATTASGVGTQY
TRBJ2-3,NA,TRBV19,ASSIGRRTHTDTQY
TRBJ2-4,TRBD2,TRBV2,ASSEAGLAANIQY
TRBJ1-2,NA,TRBV19,ASSIPAGRDFRSGYT
TRBJ1-2,NA,TRBV7-3,ASSSDRLGVPTGRS
TRBJ2-1,NA,TRBV19,ASSIRRLGFDNEQF
TRBJ2-1,TRBD1,TRBV5-6,ASSLAGTGNEQF
TRBJ2-1,NA,TRBV5-1,ASSFITGDNEQF